Listed here are 25 T cell receptor beta chains from one sample, sequenced in a study of CXCR3-negative and CXCR3-positive naive CD8 T cells. UMI-tagged TRB cDNA libraries were built via 5' RACE. TCRdb processed the 5' RACE reads again and assigns one entry to each CDR3 protein, with no DNA. This specimen shows about 130,000 distinct CDR3 sequences; the ten leading clones hold roughly 0.3%. Sequencing was performed on naive CXCR3- CD8+ T cells from blood. Subset: CD45RO-CCR7+CD27+CD95- naive CD8+ T cells lacking CXCR3 (TNR3-). The receptors come from a human donor in good health. Some clones in this sample may be carry-over from other donors' samples.

The chain couples TRBV7-8 to TRBJ2-1; TCRdb lists TRBD2, though no DNA is available to test this call. Germline CDR1 and CDR2: SGHVS and FQNEAQ. This CDR3 region has 13 residues. The CDR3: CASRPRGNNEQFF.

The genes are TRBV6-2 or TRBV6-3 and TRBJ2-3. The CDR3 covers 14 residues. Per the germline V gene, CDR1 is MNHEY and CDR2 is SVGEGT. The CDR3 sequence is CASSYIFRTDTQYF.

This sequence joins TRBV29-1 and TRBJ2-1; TCRdb gives TRBD1 as the D gene, but with no DNA this cannot be confirmed. The CDR3 runs 13 residues. The germline V gene has CDR1 SQVTM and CDR2 ANQGSEA. Here the CDR3 reads CSVPDRGRVEQFF.

The V and J genes are TRBV29-1 and TRBJ1-3. CDR1 and CDR2 from the germline V gene are SQVTM and ANQGSEA. CDR3 length: 13 amino acids. CDR3 region: CSVEGVSGNTIYF.

The V call is TRBV19, the J call TRBJ2-7; TCRdb calls TRBD1, which cannot be checked without DNA. Germline CDR1 LNHDA, CDR2 SQIVND (reference sequence). The CDR3 is 13 residues long. CDR3 sequence: CASSRDPTYEQYF.

This chain connects TRBV29-1 to TRBJ2-7. The germline CDR1 and CDR2 sequences are SQVTM and ANQGSEA. The CDR3 consists of 12 residues. Here the CDR3 reads CSVRQKAYEQYF.

The rearrangement joins TRBV5-1 to TRBJ2-7; TCRdb's D gene call, TRBD1, goes unchecked for lack of DNA. There are 14 residues in the CDR3. Germline V gene data show CDR1 as SGHRS and CDR2 as YFSETQ. CDR3 region: CASSLGTGVYEQYF. Full variable domain (outside the CDR3, taken from reference TRBV5-1 and TRBJ2-7): KAGVTQTPRYLIKTRGQQVTLSCSPISGHRSVSWYQQTPGQGLQFLFEYFSETQRNKGNFPGRFSGRQFSNSRSEMNVSTLELGDSALYLCASSLGTGVYEQYFGPGTRLTVT.

The chain couples TRBV7-9 to TRBJ2-1; the D call from TCRdb, TRBD2, cannot be confirmed without DNA. Germline V gene sequence: CDR1 SEHNR, CDR2 FQNEAQ (reference sequence). There are 19 residues in the CDR3. CDR3: CASSSTSRLAAKAYNEQFF.

This chain connects TRBV9 to TRBJ1-2; lacking DNA, the TRBD1 call made by TCRdb goes unchecked. Per the germline V gene, CDR1 is SGDLS and CDR2 is YYNGEE. The length of the CDR3 is 18 residues. CDR3 amino acids: CASSAHVGEGLANYGYTF.

The CDR3 protein is CSSRGLSHNEQFF. The genes are TRBV29-1 and TRBJ2-1; TCRdb lists TRBD2, though no DNA is available to test this call. CDR1 SQVTM and CDR2 ANQGSEA come from the germline V gene. The CDR3 is 13 amino acids.

The genes are TRBV11-2 and TRBJ2-7; the TCRdb D gene call, TRBD2, has no DNA to confirm it. The V gene's germline CDR1 is SGHAT and CDR2 FQNNGV. This CDR3 comprises 14 residues. CDR3: CASSSWAYSYEQYF.

This chain joins TRBV29-1 and TRBJ2-5. CDR3 length: 13 amino acids. In germline, CDR1 is SQVTM, CDR2 ANQGSEA. The CDR3 protein is CSVVPAAQETQYF.

This chain uses TRBV25-1 with TRBJ2-7; TCRdb lists TRBD1, though no DNA is available to test this call. CDR1 is MGHDK, CDR2 SYGVNS, per germline. The CDR3 is 12 amino acids. CDR3 loop: CASRQGAHEQYF.

The chain couples TRBV6-5 to TRBJ1-2; the TCRdb call, TRBD1, lacks DNA for checking. CDR3 size: 14 residues. Germline V gene lookup returns CDR1 MNHEY and CDR2 SVGAGI. The CDR3 spells CASSYRDTYYGYTF.

The rearrangement uses TRBV5-4 and TRBJ1-1. Germline V lookup: CDR1 SGHNT, CDR2 YYREEE (reference sequence). This CDR3 comprises 16 residues. CDR3 sequence reads: CASSFGMTLMNTEAFF.

This chain uses TRBV7-6 with TRBJ2-2; the D call from TCRdb, TRBD2, cannot be confirmed without DNA. The CDR3 length is 17 residues. From germline, CDR1 is SGHVS and CDR2 FNYEAQ. CDR3 amino acids: CASSSHLTSGEAGELFF.

The CDR3 loop reads CASSSGTGGPGEQFF. The gene calls are TRBV27 and TRBJ2-1; no DNA is available, so the TRBD2 call from TCRdb remains unchecked. Germline CDR1 MNHEY, CDR2 SMNVEV (reference sequence). The CDR3 runs to 15 residues.

J is TRBJ2-1 and V is TRBV7-8; the D call of TRBD2 rests on TCRdb alone, since no DNA is present to check it. CDR1 is SGHVS and CDR2 is FQNEAQ in the germline V gene. The CDR3 runs to 14 residues. The CDR3 reads CASSLTLPINEQFF.

This chain uses TRBV5-5 with TRBJ2-7; TCRdb picks TRBD1, but there is no DNA to check that call. This CDR3 is 15 amino acids long. From germline, CDR1 is SGHKS and CDR2 YYEKEE (reference sequence). Here the CDR3 reads CASSWTGSNSYEQYF. Filled out from reference TRBV5-5 and TRBJ2-7, the complete variable domain reads DAGVTQSPTHLIKTRGQQVTLRCSPISGHKSVSWYQQVLGQGPQFIFQYYEKEERGRGNFPDRFSARQFPNYSSELNVNALLLGDSALYLCASSWTGSNSYEQYFGPGTRLTVT.

The chain couples TRBV20-1 to TRBJ2-7; TCRdb's D gene call, TRBD1, goes unchecked for lack of DNA. Germline V CDR1 and CDR2: DFQATT, SNEGSKA (reference sequence). The CDR3 extends over 13 amino acids. CDR3 sequence: CSALGHDSYEQYF.

V is TRBV12-3 or TRBV12-4 and J is TRBJ2-1; the D call from TCRdb, TRBD1, cannot be confirmed without DNA. CDR3 length: 11 amino acids. CDR3 protein: CASGRSNEQFF.

The chain couples TRBV28 to TRBJ1-2; absent DNA, TCRdb's TRBD1 call cannot be checked. CDR1 is MDHEN and CDR2 is SYDVKM in the germline V gene. This CDR3 is 13 amino acids long. CDR3 in amino acids: CASSFVGDYGYTF.

The gene calls are TRBV18 and TRBJ2-3. Germline V gene data show CDR1 as KGHSH and CDR2 as LQKENI. This CDR3 is 14 amino acids long. The CDR3 sequence: CASSPPEGLDTQYF.

The genes are TRBV7-9 and TRBJ2-6; TCRdb picks TRBD2, but there is no DNA to check that call. The CDR3 length is 15 residues. CDR1 SEHNR and CDR2 FQNEAQ come from the germline V gene (reference sequence). CDR3 protein: CASSPPALGANVLTF.

The chain recombines TRBV20-1 with TRBJ2-1; checking the TCRdb D call of TRBD2 is not possible without DNA. CDR3 length: 17 residues. Germline CDR1 DFQATT, CDR2 SNEGSKA (reference sequence). The CDR3 here is CSARVRRAGSSYNEQFF.